The 30 T cell receptor beta chains below come from one sample, sequenced in a study of CD8 T cells in Susac syndrome. It was with random hexamers that about 0.45 to 1 ug RNA was reverse transcribed. TCRdb processed the immunoSEQ multiplex PCR reads anew with MiXCR; each CDR3 protein has one entry. The sample shows 150,000 to 200,000 distinct CDR3 sequences, 90% to 95% of them seen only once. Sequencing was done on a sample of CD4+ T cells from PBMCs. The receptors derive from a human donor in good health.

This chain's CDR3 is CSVRQGFVDTQYF. The DNA of the CDR3 is TGCAGCGTCCGACAGGGCTTCGTGGATACGCAGTATTTT. The rearrangement joins TRBV29-1 to TRBJ2-3; 7 bases are a match to TRBD1. Looked up from germline, CDR1 is SQVTM and CDR2 is ANQGSEA. CDR3 length equals 13 residues. Unmatched junction bases numbered 9, after V lost 6 bases and J lost 6 bases.

This chain connects TRBV9 to TRBJ2-1; D gene uncertain. Trimming took off 0 bases at V and 10 bases at J, with 17 bases between the two ends. Germline-derived CDR1 and CDR2 are SGDLS and YYNGEE. The CDR3 has 15 amino acids. CDR3 loop: CASSVGSGQVREQFF. The CDR3 coding sequence is TGTGCCAGCAGCGTAGGTTCGGGCCAGGTGCGGGAGCAGTTCTTC.

The V call is TRBV13, the J call TRBJ2-1, with 7 bases matching TRBD1. The CDR3 has 17 residues. Trimming removed 2 bases from V and 1 base from J; junction bases left unmatched: 8. Germline values: CDR1 PRHDT, CDR2 FYEKMQ (reference sequence). The CDR3 DNA sequence: TGTGCCAGCAGCTTAAACAGGGGTTTAGGGTCCTACAATGAGCAGTTCTTC. Encoded protein: CASSLNRGLGSYNEQFF.

This chain links TRBV20-1 with TRBJ2-3, with D maybe TRBD2 (6 bases). CDR1 and CDR2 (germline): DFQATT, SNEGSKA (reference sequence). The CDR3 totals 13 residues. Trimming removed 5 bases from V and 6 bases from J, with 15 bases in between. CDR3 amino acids: CSASQDGGDTQYF. The CDR3, as DNA: TGCAGTGCTTCTCAGGACGGAGGGGATACGCAGTATTTT.

The V gene is TRBV25-1, the J gene TRBJ2-7, with 10 bases identical to TRBD1. The CDR3 consists of 13 residues. The J segment lost 1 base and the V segment lost 8 bases, leaving 2 bases of the junction unmatched. CDR1 and CDR2 (germline): MGHDK, SYGVNS. The CDR3 coding sequence is TGTGCCAGCCGACAGGGGGCGTCCTACGAGCAGTACTTC. Translating gives CASRQGASYEQYF.

J is TRBJ2-3 and V is TRBV6-1; the D gene is possibly TRBD1 (6 bases). The germline V gene has CDR1 MNHNS and CDR2 SASEGT. The CDR3 is made up of 18 amino acids. V lost 4 bases, J lost 2 bases, and 22 bases lay in between. CDR3 amino acids: CASSADARGWRPTDTQYF. CDR3 DNA: TGTGCCAGCAGTGCCGATGCCAGGGGTTGGAGGCCCACAGATACGCAGTATTTT.

The J gene is TRBJ1-2, the V gene TRBV10-3, with D possibly TRBD1 on 5 matching bases. CDR3 length equals 15 residues. Trimming took off 4 bases at V and 5 bases at J, with 17 bases between the two ends. From germline, CDR1 is ENHRY and CDR2 SYGVKD. The CDR3 loop is CAISAAGTEAYGYTF. In DNA form, the CDR3 reads TGTGCCATCAGTGCGGCCGGGACGGAAGCTTATGGCTACACCTTC.

J is TRBJ1-1 and V is TRBV5-1, with TRBD1 matching over 7 bases. This CDR3 is built from 15 residues. Germline CDR1 reads SGHRS; CDR2 reads YFSETQ. V shed 4 bases and J 3 bases; nucleotides not matched to a gene: 9. CDR3 amino acids: CASSLLTGSDTEAFF. The CDR3 coding sequence is TGCGCCAGCAGCCTCCTGACAGGGTCTGACACTGAAGCTTTCTTT.

The rearrangement uses TRBV30 and TRBJ2-7; 9 bases agree with TRBD1. The germline CDR1 and CDR2 sequences are GTSNPN and SVGIG (reference sequence). Trimming cost V 5 bases and J 6 bases; bases outside gene matches: 8. The CDR3 loop spans 13 amino acids. The CDR3 bases are TGTGCCTGGGGAGGGGACAGGGAGCTCGAGCAGTACTTC. This translates into CAWGGDRELEQYF. The full variable domain, rest sourced from reference TRBV30 and TRBJ2-7, is SQTIHQWPATLVQPVGSPLSLECTVEGTSNPNLYWYRQAAGRGLQLLFYSVGIGQISSEVPQNLSASRPQDRQFILSSKKLLLSDSGFYLCAWGGDRELEQYFGPGTRLTVT.

The chain joins TRBV3-1 to TRBJ1-4; no clear D. The germline V and J ends were trimmed by 4 bases and 6 bases, with 9 bases remaining between them. The CDR3 has 13 residues. The V gene's germline CDR1 is LGHDT and CDR2 YNNKEL (reference sequence). CDR3 amino acids: CASSPMGYEKLFF. As DNA, the CDR3 is TGTGCCAGCAGCCCAATGGGGTATGAAAAACTGTTTTTT.

The chain employs TRBV2 and TRBJ1-1, with D possibly TRBD1 on 6 matching bases. Germline values: CDR1 SNHLY, CDR2 FYNNEI. Trimming cost V 6 bases and J 7 bases, with 12 bases left between them. The CDR3 sequence is 12 residues long. The CDR3 protein is CASRRGRDEAFF. As DNA, the CDR3 is TGTGCCAGCAGGAGGGGGAGGGATGAAGCTTTCTTT. Full variable domain (outside the CDR3, taken from reference TRBV2 and TRBJ1-1): EPEVTQTPSHQVTQMGQEVILRCVPISNHLYFYWYRQILGQKVEFLVSFYNNEISEKSEIFDDQFSVERPDGSNFTLKIRSTKLEDSAMYFCASRRGRDEAFFGQGTRLTVV.

The rearrangement uses TRBV9 and TRBJ2-5; D may match TRBD1 or TRBD2 (5 bases each). CDR1 is SGDLS, CDR2 YYNGEE, per germline. This CDR3 comprises 14 residues. Trimming shortened V by 0 bases and J by 5 bases, and 11 bases separated the two germline ends. The CDR3 bases are TGTGCCAGCAGCGTAGGCATGAGGGGTGAGACCCAGTACTTC. Protein: CASSVGMRGETQYF.

The chain joins TRBV7-2 to TRBJ2-3; perhaps D is TRBD1 or TRBD2 (6 bases each). Germline CDR1 and CDR2: SGHTA and FQGNSA. This CDR3 contains 15 residues. Trimming pared 3 bases from V and 6 bases from J, leaving 16 bases between. CDR3 nucleotide sequence: TGTGCCAGCAGCTTTGTTTGGGGGGCTGGGGATACGCAGTATTTT. Its protein product is CASSFVWGAGDTQYF.

CDR3 amino acids: CASSLAASGHSTDTQYF. The CDR3 nucleotides are TGCGCCAGCAGCTTGGCCGCTAGCGGCCATAGCACAGATACGCAGTATTTT. This chain uses TRBV5-1 with TRBJ2-3, with 7 bases fitting TRBD2. Trimming removed 0 bases from V and 0 bases from J; junction bases left unmatched: 7. The CDR3 length is 17 residues. Germline-derived CDR1 and CDR2 are SGHRS and YFSETQ.

With regard to this clonotype: Relative to the germline gene, one junction end is altered; a read error may explain this. This chain connects TRBV29-1 to TRBJ2-1; TRBD1 matches at 9 bases. The CDR3 sequence is 13 residues long. Per the germline V gene, CDR1 is SQVTM and CDR2 is ANQGSEA. CDR3 region: CSVEGTGRGEQFF. In DNA form, the CDR3 reads TGCAGCGTCGAAGGGACAGGGCGAGGGGAGCAGTTCTTC.

This clonotype has a single count. CDR3 sequence reads: CASSALPRGAADTQYF. The CDR3 DNA sequence: TGTGCCAGCAGCGCCCTCCCGCGGGGGGCCGCAGATACGCAGTATTTT. The chain carries TRBV7-2 and TRBJ2-3; TRBD2 matches at 8 bases. The CDR3 runs 16 residues. Germline loops: CDR1 SGHTA, CDR2 FQGNSA. V was clipped by 5 bases and J by 4 bases; unmatched bases: 11.

The rearrangement joins TRBV9 to TRBJ1-5; 9 nucleotides match TRBD1. V shed 5 bases, J shed 4 bases, and the junction held 4 bases outside the gene matches. The CDR3 consists of 14 residues. Looked up from germline, CDR1 is SGDLS and CDR2 is YYNGEE. Written as DNA, the CDR3 is TGTGCCAGCAGTGCGGGACAGGGAAATCAGCCCCAGCATTTT. It is translated as CASSAGQGNQPQHF.

V and J are TRBV6-6 and TRBJ2-1, with no clear D. The CDR3 has 11 residues. V was shortened by 2 bases and J by 8 bases, with 4 bases between the two germline ends. Germline V gene sequence: CDR1 MNHNY, CDR2 SVGAGI (reference sequence). This CDR3 is CASSYEHEQFF. The CDR3 coding sequence is TGTGCCAGCAGTTACGAACATGAGCAGTTCTTC.

The chain couples TRBV28 to TRBJ1-5; D is uncertain. Trimming removed 4 bases at V and 0 bases at J, with 16 bases between. Germline V gene lookup returns CDR1 MDHEN and CDR2 SYDVKM. The CDR3 has 17 amino acids. CDR3 sequence (DNA): TGTGCCAGCAGTTCCGTGGGCGCCCGTTATAGCAATCAGCCCCAGCATTTT. Translated: CASSSVGARYSNQPQHF.

The chain joins TRBV18 to TRBJ1-1, with TRBD1 matching over 7 bases. The CDR3 is made up of 14 amino acids. Trimming removed 5 bases from V and 2 bases from J; junction bases left unmatched: 5. The germline gives CDR1 KGHSH, CDR2 LQKENI. In DNA, the CDR3 is TGTGCCAGCTCATCGACAGGGCATAACACTGAAGCTTTCTTT. Translated, it gives CASSSTGHNTEAFF.

The chain recombines TRBV18 with TRBJ1-1, with 10 bases aligning to TRBD1. The CDR3 covers 16 residues. Germline CDR1 reads KGHSH; CDR2 reads LQKENI. The ends lost 3 bases at V and 8 bases at J; junction bases unmatched: 12. The CDR3 nucleotides are TGTGCCAGCTCACCGCGACAGGGGGCGCGGAATGGGGAAGCTTTCTTT. Its translation is CASSPRQGARNGEAFF.

J is TRBJ2-5 and V is TRBV5-1; 8 nucleotides line up with TRBD1. The J segment lost 1 base and the V segment lost 5 bases, leaving 7 bases of the junction unmatched. Germline CDR1 reads SGHRS; CDR2 reads YFSETQ. There are 15 residues in the CDR3. As DNA, the CDR3 is TGCGCCAGCAGTGCTACCGGGACAGGCCAAGAGACCCAGTACTTC. It specifies CASSATGTGQETQYF.

The chain carries TRBV7-9 and TRBJ2-5, with D possibly being TRBD1 or TRBD2 (5 bases each). From germline, CDR1 is SEHNR and CDR2 FQNEAQ (reference sequence). V lost 5 bases and J lost 6, with 16 bases in between. This CDR3 is 14 amino acids long. CDR3 residues: CASSQVGVRKTQYF. The CDR3 nucleotides read TGTGCCAGCAGCCAGGTGGGGGTTAGGAAGACCCAGTACTTC.

This chain links TRBV15 with TRBJ2-3; 7 bases are a match to TRBD2. CDR1 and CDR2 (germline): LNHNV, YYDKDF (reference sequence). This CDR3 has 14 residues. The ends lost 1 base at V and 5 bases at J; junction bases unmatched: 3. The CDR3 is CATSRAAGVDTQYF. As DNA, the CDR3 is TGTGCCACCAGCAGAGCCGCGGGGGTAGATACGCAGTATTTT.

The chain combines TRBV14 with TRBJ2-1; D may correspond to TRBD1 or TRBD2 (5 bases each). CDR1 is SGHDN, CDR2 FVKESK, per germline. The CDR3 totals 15 residues. V lost 7 bases to trimming and J lost 4 bases, with 17 bases between them. DNA for the CDR3: TGTGCCAGCACCCGGAGGACATCATCTTACAATGAGCAGTTCTTC. This gives the protein CASTRRTSSYNEQFF.

V usage is TRBV28 and J usage is TRBJ1-4; TRBD1 matches at 11 bases. From germline, CDR1 is MDHEN and CDR2 SYDVKM. V shed 5 bases, J shed 6 bases, and the junction held 5 bases outside the gene matches. CDR3 length equals 15 residues. The CDR3 reads CASSGPGQGDEKLFF. The CDR3 nucleotides read TGTGCCAGCAGTGGGCCGGGACAGGGGGATGAAAAACTGTTTTTT. The whole variable domain, filled in from reference TRBV28 and TRBJ1-4, reads DVKVTQSSRYLVKRTGEKVFLECVQDMDHENMFWYRQDPGLGLRLIYFSYDVKMKEKGDIPEGYSVSREKKERFSLILESASTNQTSMYLCASSGPGQGDEKLFFGSGTQLSVL.

The rearrangement joins TRBV6-5 to TRBJ2-7; 8 nucleotides align to TRBD2. J gave up 6 bases and V 6 bases, and 7 bases lay outside the gene matches. Germline loops: CDR1 MNHEY, CDR2 SVGAGI. The CDR3 totals 13 residues. The CDR3 region is CASRRTGGAEQYF. The CDR3 bases are TGTGCCAGCAGACGCACCGGGGGGGCCGAGCAGTACTTC.

The CDR3 sequence is CSARDTTVNTEAFF. DNA for the CDR3: TGCAGTGCTAGAGATACAACCGTGAACACTGAAGCTTTCTTT. The chain joins TRBV20-1 to TRBJ1-1; D unresolved. Germline CDR1 reads DFQATT; CDR2 reads SNEGSKA (reference sequence). V lost 0 bases, J lost 0 bases, and 8 bases lay in between. This CDR3 has 14 residues.

V gene TRBV4-1 combines with J gene TRBJ2-7, with D uncertain. The CDR3 sequence is 15 residues long. V was trimmed by 7 bases and J by 2 bases, leaving 18 bases between them. Germline CDR1 MGHRA, CDR2 YSYEKL. The CDR3: CASTRSAADTYEQYF. As DNA, the CDR3 is TGCGCCAGCACCAGAAGCGCCGCCGACACCTACGAGCAGTACTTC.

The V gene is TRBV9, the J gene TRBJ2-2, with D perhaps TRBD1 or TRBD2 (5 bases each). Germline V gene data show CDR1 as SGDLS and CDR2 as YYNGEE. This CDR3 contains 15 residues. Deletions cut 4 bases from V and 4 bases from J, with 14 bases between. The CDR3 DNA reads TGTGCCAGCAGCTTCGGGACGCCTGGCACCGGGGAGCTGTTTTTT. Its translation is CASSFGTPGTGELFF.